Listed here is a single TCR beta chain. The record originates from a study of T cell changes during pregnancy in multiple sclerosis. TCRdb keeps only in-frame clones here, not all; method: immunoSEQ multiplex PCR. The table includes approximately 110,000 clones, 80% to 95% detected once. The CDR3 spans 15 residues. Germline CDR1 and CDR2: SGHNT and YENEEA. The junction had 4 bases not matched to a gene; V was cut back by 1 base and J by 6 bases. The receptor was derived from a female donor with multiple sclerosis, enrolled in a pregnancy study. The V and J genes are TRBV11-3 and TRBJ2-1, with 9 bases fitting TRBD2. The sample here was peripheral blood, taken in the third trimester of pregnancy. The CDR3: CASSLGAGGFNEQFF. The CDR3, as DNA: TGTGCCAGCAGCTTAGGAGCGGGAGGCTTCAATGAGCAGTTCTTC.